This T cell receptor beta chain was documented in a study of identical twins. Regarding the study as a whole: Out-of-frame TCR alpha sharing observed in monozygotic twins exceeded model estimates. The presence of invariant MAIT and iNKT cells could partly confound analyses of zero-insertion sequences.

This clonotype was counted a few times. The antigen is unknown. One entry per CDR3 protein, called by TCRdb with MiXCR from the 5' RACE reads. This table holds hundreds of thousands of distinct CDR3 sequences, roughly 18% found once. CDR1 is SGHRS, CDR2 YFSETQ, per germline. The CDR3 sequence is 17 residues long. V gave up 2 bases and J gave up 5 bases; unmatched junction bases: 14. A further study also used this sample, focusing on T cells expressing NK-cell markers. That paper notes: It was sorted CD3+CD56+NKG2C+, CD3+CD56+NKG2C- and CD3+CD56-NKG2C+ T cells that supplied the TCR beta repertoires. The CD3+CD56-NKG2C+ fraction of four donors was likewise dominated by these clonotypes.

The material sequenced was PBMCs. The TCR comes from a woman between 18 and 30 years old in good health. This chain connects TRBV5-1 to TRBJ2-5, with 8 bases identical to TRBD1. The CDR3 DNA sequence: TGCGCCAGCAGCTTCAGCGTCTGGACAGGGACGGTGGAGACCCAGTACTTC. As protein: CASSFSVWTGTVETQYF.